Below, 5 T cell receptor beta chains from the same sample are listed, as sequenced in a study of CD8+ T cells in alopecia areata. Treatment here: oral pan-JAK inhibitor, 5-10 mg twice daily. Isolated RNA was reverse transcribed into cDNA used as the sequencing template. TCRdb's table, derived via immunoSEQ multiplex PCR, lists solely in-frame clones and lacks some. The repertoire holds 95,000 to 100,000 clones, with roughly three fifths as singletons. The material was CD8+ T cells sorted from blood, obtained at week 4, from a patient treated with tofacitinib. Source of these receptors: a human donor with alopecia areata.

V usage is TRBV30 and J usage is TRBJ2-3; 7 bases line up with TRBD2. Germline assignment: CDR1 GTSNPN and CDR2 SVGIG (reference sequence). The CDR3 consists of 16 residues. V lost 0 bases, J lost 2 bases, and 8 bases stayed unmatched. The CDR3 reads CAWSVSAGFLTDTQYF. The CDR3 DNA reads TGTGCCTGGAGTGTTTCAGCGGGATTCCTCACAGATACGCAGTATTTT. Supplemented by reference TRBV30 and TRBJ2-3, the full variable domain reads SQTIHQWPATLVQPVGSPLSLECTVEGTSNPNLYWYRQAAGRGLQLLFYSVGIGQISSEVPQNLSASRPQDRQFILSSKKLLLSDSGFYLCAWSVSAGFLTDTQYFGPGTRLTVL.

A single count supports this clone. The genes are TRBV4-1 and TRBJ2-3, with 9 bases matching TRBD2. This CDR3 is built from 18 residues. J was trimmed by 7 bases and V by 4 bases; bases with no gene match: 18. Germline V gene sequence: CDR1 MGHRA, CDR2 YSYEKL. CDR3 sequence (DNA): TGCGCCAGCAGCCCCCAACGGCGCGGCGGGGGGGCTGAAAATACGCAGTATTTT. Protein sequence: CASSPQRRGGGAENTQYF.

The rearrangement joins TRBV6-5 to TRBJ1-1; the D gene is possibly TRBD1 (5 bases). Trimming shortened V by 6 bases and J by 4 bases, and 12 bases separated the two germline ends. Germline CDR1 reads MNHEY; CDR2 reads SVGAGI. The CDR3 totals 13 residues. The CDR3 DNA is TGTGCCAGCAGGTGGGGCCTGGCCACTGAAGCTTTCTTT. This sequence encodes CASRWGLATEAFF.

Only a few counts were recorded for this clone. The gene calls are TRBV29-1 and TRBJ2-1; possible D gene TRBD2, 6 bases. Germline loops: CDR1 SQVTM, CDR2 ANQGSEA. The CDR3 contains 14 residues. V was trimmed by 4 bases and J by 3 bases, leaving 13 bases between them. CDR3 sequence (DNA): TGCAGCGTTGTAGACTGGCGGGACTACAATGAGCAGTTCTTC. This encodes CSVVDWRDYNEQFF.

V is TRBV11-2 and J is TRBJ1-1; a possible D gene is TRBD1 (5 bases). CDR1 is SGHAT, CDR2 FQNNGV, per germline. CDR3 length equals 14 residues. V lost 4 bases, J lost 1 base, and 10 bases lay in between. CDR3 sequence: CASSSPDTNTEAFF. The CDR3 DNA follows: TGTGCCAGCAGCTCCCCGGACACGAACACTGAAGCTTTCTTT.